The rows below give T cell receptor beta chains drawn from one sample of a study of blood T cell repertoires in COVID-19. The table came from immunoSEQ multiplex PCR; TCRdb's copy has only in-frame clones and leaves some out. The sample shows roughly 180,000 clones, approximately 78% of them seen only once. The sequenced sample was peripheral blood. The receptors were sampled from a woman of 80 years or more with COVID-19, enrolled during active disease. CDR3s include the opening cysteine and the closing phenylalanine or tryptophan. The D gene is left open where the match is weak. Some rows have no size entry. The others give once, few or many, or a class for an expanded clone.

>.|TRBJ2-2|.|TRBV7-9
CASRTTSGTGELFF
>.|TRBJ1-5|.|TRBV5-4
CASSFAGSNQPQHF
>TRBD2|TRBJ2-7|.|TRBV10-3
CAIRIGTSGSYEQYF
>TRBD1|TRBJ1-3|.|TRBV14
CASSQHRGLGNTIYF
>TRBD1|TRBJ1-5|.|TRBV11-2
CASSRDTGAHQPQHF
>.|TRBJ2-2|.|TRBV2
CASSVDTNTGELFF
>.|TRBJ1-5|.|TRBV19
CASSPTGSNQPQHF
>.|TRBJ1-6|.|TRBV12-2
CASRLVGDRSSYNSPLHF
>.|TRBJ1-2|.|TRBV27
CASSLSGASFGYTF
>TRBD1|TRBJ2-1|.|TRBV7-2
CASSPPGQGRRNEQFF
>.|TRBJ2-3|.|TRBV6-2/TRBV6-3
CASSYLTDTQYF
>.|TRBJ2-5|.|TRBV9
CASSVAGVQETQYF
>.|TRBJ1-1|few|TRBV14
CASSQVRDFLGSTEAFF
>TRBD1|TRBJ1-1|.|TRBV2
CASYRGYTEAFF
>.|TRBJ1-4|.|TRBV21-1
CASSTDRATNEKLFF
>TRBD1|TRBJ1-2|once|TRBV19
CASEDRGYGYTF
>TRBD2|TRBJ2-1|.|TRBV2
CASSGGWGEQFF
>TRBD2|TRBJ2-7|.|TRBV6-7
CASSYERDRCYEQYF
>TRBD2|TRBJ2-7|.|TRBV3-1/TRBV3-2
CASSQLAGVGEQYF
>.|TRBJ2-3|.|TRBV15
CATSRALRGADTQYF
>TRBD1|TRBJ1-5|.|TRBV19
CASSKMGQSYQPQHF
>TRBD1|TRBJ2-2|.|TRBV27
CATTLTGGTGELFF
>TRBD2|TRBJ2-1|.|TRBV29-1
CSVLATSGSSYNEQFF
>.|TRBJ2-3|.|TRBV18
CASSSRTGTDTQYF
>TRBD2|TRBJ2-2|.|TRBV9
CASSISGGPDTGELFF
>TRBD2|TRBJ2-5|.|TRBV5-1
CASSNGLAGGYQETQYF
>.|TRBJ1-1|.|TRBV27
CASSRVGQPETEAFF
>.|TRBJ1-2|.|TRBV7-6
CASSLSGSQYGYTF
>TRBD1|TRBJ2-3|.|TRBV29-1
CSVGDRMGTDTQYF
>TRBD2|TRBJ2-7|few|TRBV7-2
CASSFRTSGGETYEQYF
>.|TRBJ2-3|.|TRBV7-2
CASSHPPGRGPQYF
>.|TRBJ1-6|.|TRBV15
CATSRAPGAGSPLHF
>.|TRBJ2-5|.|TRBV7-2
CASSSLAKETQYF
>TRBD2|TRBJ2-1|.|TRBV11-2
CASSLASGGDNEQFF
>.|TRBJ2-1|.|TRBV4-2
CASSQDELGGAQFF
>TRBD1|TRBJ1-6|.|TRBV10-3
CAISALDRGDSPLHF
>TRBD2|TRBJ2-7|.|TRBV19
CASSIGREEVYEQYF
>.|TRBJ2-7|.|TRBV7-9
CASSLALGTPSYEQYF
>TRBD2|TRBJ2-5|.|TRBV7-9
CASTSDREGGETQYF
>TRBD1|TRBJ1-2|.|TRBV2
CASSEGTGAGYTF
>TRBD2|TRBJ2-2|.|TRBV10-3
CAITQTGGGTGELFF
>.|TRBJ1-4|once|TRBV4-1
CASSPRTGLSGEKLFF
>.|TRBJ2-3|few|TRBV7-8
CASSAWRASRSTDTQYF
>TRBD1|TRBJ2-7|.|TRBV27
CASTHRDRGPYEQYF
>.|TRBJ1-1|.|TRBV7-9
CASSSPWGSVTEAFF
>.|TRBJ1-1|.|TRBV7-9
CASSVYRDLNTEAFF
>.|TRBJ2-4|.|TRBV1
CTSSLRGKGPYLAKNIQYF
>.|TRBJ1-2|.|TRBV28
CASSPVPGVSYGYTF